This entry lists 27 T cell receptor beta chains sequenced from one sample in a study of Graves' ophthalmopathy and Graves' hyperthyroidism. RNA transcripts were the template, and TCR beta CDR3 regions were amplified from them. The workflow started with a first-round RT-PCR run with HTBI primers and then moved on to a second-round multiplex PCR. TCRdb itself ran the multiplex PCR reads through MiXCR, one entry per CDR3 protein. The sample holds approximately 410,000 distinct CDR3 sequences; 15% to 19% are singletons and the top ten take around 7%. Sequencing used peripheral blood. The receptors come from a woman between 18 and 30 years old with stable Graves' hyperthyroidism.

The V gene is TRBV18, the J gene TRBJ2-4; 8 bases align to TRBD1. Germline V gene sequence: CDR1 KGHSH, CDR2 LQKENI. V gave up 6 bases and J gave up 7 bases; unmatched junction bases: 14. CDR3 length: 16 amino acids. The CDR3 protein is CASSPDRGHGWNIQYF. The CDR3 DNA is TGTGCCAGCTCCCCTGACAGGGGCCATGGGTGGAACATTCAGTACTTC. Variable domain in full (rest from reference TRBV18 and TRBJ2-4): NAGVMQNPRHLVRRRGQEARLRCSPMKGHSHVYWYRQLPEEGLKFMVYLQKENIIDESGMPKERFSAEFPKEGPSILRIQQVVRGDSAAYFCASSPDRGHGWNIQYFGAGTRLSVL.

Comment on this clonotype: The germline gene is not matched at one end of the junction; a read error may be the cause. This sequence joins TRBV7-2 and TRBJ2-4, with D possibly being TRBD1 (5 bases). Germline CDR1 reads SGHTA; CDR2 reads FQGNSA. The CDR3 length is 14 residues. CDR3 bases: TGTGCCAGCAGCTTAGTGACTGGCGAGGACATTAAGTACTTC. Translating gives CASSLVTGEDIKYF. Together with reference TRBV7-2 and TRBJ2-4, the CDR3 gives the full variable domain: GAGVSQSPSNKVTEKGKDVELRCDPISGHTALYWYRQSLGQGLEFLIYFQGNSAPDKSGLPSDRFSAERTGGSVSTLTIQRTQQEDSAVYLCASSLVTGEDIKYFGAGTRLSVL.

This clonotype was observed at least ten times. The chain has TRBV19 and TRBJ2-7, with D unresolved. The germline V and J ends were trimmed by 3 bases and 2 bases, with 11 bases remaining between them. CDR3 size: 14 residues. The V gene's germline CDR1 is LNHDA and CDR2 SQIVND (reference sequence). CDR3 DNA sequence: TGTGCCAGTAGTATCCCCGGCAGGACCTACGAGCAGTACTTC. It translates to CASSIPGRTYEQYF.

The sample holds many counts of this clonotype. The V gene is TRBV6-2 or TRBV6-3, the J gene TRBJ2-7, with 7 bases fitting TRBD1. The V and J ends lost 6 bases and 5 bases, in that order; junction bases with no gene match: 10. Per germline, CDR1 MNHEY and CDR2 SVGEGT. The CDR3 has 14 residues. Here the CDR3 reads CASSQDRVNNEQYF. Here the CDR3 DNA reads TGTGCCAGCAGCCAAGACAGGGTAAATAACGAGCAGTACTTC.

Many counts were recorded for this clonotype. The chain employs TRBV5-1 and TRBJ1-2; unclear D gene. Trimming shortened V by 4 bases and J by 5 bases, and 12 bases separated the two germline ends. The CDR3 runs to 13 residues. The V gene's germline CDR1 is SGHRS and CDR2 YFSETQ. The CDR3 sequence is CASSPDVLYGYTF. CDR3 coding DNA: TGCGCCAGCAGCCCGGACGTATTGTATGGCTACACCTTC.

The chain recombines TRBV29-1 with TRBJ2-1; D remains unclear. This CDR3 has 12 residues. The V and J ends lost 3 bases and 1 base respectively, with 4 bases between them. Germline loops: CDR1 SQVTM, CDR2 ANQGSEA. The CDR3 DNA is TGCAGCGTTGAGGGGTCCTACAATGAGCAGTTCTTC. Translation gives CSVEGSYNEQFF.

This clonotype was picked up many times. The CDR3 protein is CATNTEAFF. CDR3 nucleotide sequence: TGTGCCACGAACACTGAAGCTTTCTTT. This chain joins TRBV7-3 and TRBJ1-1; D is uncertain. Trimming removed 10 bases at V and 1 base at J, with 1 base between. The CDR3 totals 9 residues. Germline assignment: CDR1 SGHTA and CDR2 FQGTGA.

The V gene is TRBV7-2, the J gene TRBJ1-2, with 9 bases lining up with TRBD1. J gave up 4 bases and V 2 bases, and 11 bases lay outside the gene matches. The CDR3 has 17 amino acids. Germline CDR1 is SGHTA and CDR2 is FQGNSA. In DNA, the CDR3 is TGTGCCAGCAGCTTACGCCCCGGGACAGGGCTTAGCTATGGCTACACCTTC. Translated: CASSLRPGTGLSYGYTF.

In its sample, this clonotype was seen a few times. V gene TRBV10-3 combines with J gene TRBJ1-1, with D perhaps matching TRBD1 (6 bases). The V gene lost 0 bases and the J gene lost 1 base, with 9 bases spanning the gap. Germline V gene lookup returns CDR1 ENHRY and CDR2 SYGVKD. The CDR3 runs 15 residues. In nucleotides, the CDR3 is TGTGCCATCAGTGAGTCGAACAGGGCGAACACTGAAGCTTTCTTT. It translates to CAISESNRANTEAFF.

This clonotype was detected only a few times. The chain couples TRBV11-1 to TRBJ1-1; TRBD1 matches at 11 bases. V dropped 5 bases and J dropped 3; count of bases not matched to a gene: 14. Germline CDR1 is SGHAT and CDR2 is FQDESV (reference sequence). This CDR3 has 18 amino acids. CDR3 coding DNA: TGTGCCAGCAGCCTGGGGCGGGACAGGGGGGTAAAGGACACTGAAGCTTTCTTT. It is translated as CASSLGRDRGVKDTEAFF.

V gene TRBV3-1 combines with J gene TRBJ2-2; D unclear. V dropped 4 bases and J dropped 7 bases, with 7 bases sitting between them. Germline V gene sequence: CDR1 LGHDT, CDR2 YNNKEL (reference sequence). The CDR3 sequence is 12 residues long. The CDR3 sequence is CASSPDFGELFF. As DNA, the CDR3 is TGTGCCAGCAGCCCCGATTTCGGGGAGCTGTTTTTT.

The sample holds many counts of this clonotype. This sequence joins TRBV6-2 or TRBV6-3 and TRBJ2-2, with 10 bases identical to TRBD2. The CDR3 length is 18 residues. The germline V gene has CDR1 MNHEY and CDR2 SVGEGT. Unmatched junction bases numbered 12, after V lost 4 bases and J lost 4 bases. The CDR3 sequence: CASSSPRKRGGRTGELFF. For the CDR3, the DNA is TGTGCCAGCAGTTCACCGCGAAAGCGGGGGGGCCGCACCGGGGAGCTGTTTTTT.

This clonotype was seen at least ten times. The chain is built from TRBV2 and TRBJ2-5, with unresolved D. V was shortened by 10 bases and J by 5 bases, with 17 bases between the two germline ends. Germline CDR1 SNHLY, CDR2 FYNNEI. This CDR3 region has 13 residues. The CDR3 DNA reads as TGTGCCAAACGGCACCAGCTCGGGGAGACCCAGTACTTC. Residues: CAKRHQLGETQYF.

This clonotype was recorded at least ten times. The chain is built from TRBV12-3 or TRBV12-4 and TRBJ1-1, with a possible D match to TRBD1 (6 bases). This CDR3 has 13 residues. Trimming left V 7 bases short and J 7 bases short, with 16 bases between. The CDR3 protein is CASTWGGAGEAFF. The CDR3 DNA is TGTGCCAGCACCTGGGGGGGGGCGGGTGAAGCTTTCTTT.

This clonotype has a count of ten or more. This sequence joins TRBV15 and TRBJ2-7; D assignment may be TRBD1 or TRBD2 (7 bases each). CDR1 is LNHNV and CDR2 is YYDKDF in the germline V gene (reference sequence). Trimming stripped 0 bases from V and 9 bases from J, with 18 bases between. The CDR3 spans 15 residues. CDR3 sequence reads: CATSRDRGGRNAQYF. CDR3 coding DNA: TGTGCCACCAGCAGAGACAGGGGGGGTCGGAACGCGCAGTACTTC.

In its sample, this clonotype was seen many times. The rearrangement joins TRBV6-1 to TRBJ1-1; 7 bases line up with TRBD1. The junction had 17 bases not matched to a gene; V was cut back by 3 bases and J by 1 base. The CDR3 sequence is 19 residues long. Germline lookup yields CDR1 MNHNS and CDR2 SASEGT. CDR3 DNA sequence: TGTGCCAGCAGTGATGATCCAGGGGGATGGTTCGACACGAACACTGAAGCTTTCTTT. This encodes CASSDDPGGWFDTNTEAFF.

In the case of this clonotype: This sequence may be a read error, since a much larger clone differs from it by one base. This chain joins TRBV6-5 and TRBJ1-6; D is undetermined. This CDR3 is built from 14 residues. Germline V gives CDR1 MNHEY, CDR2 SVGAGI. The CDR3 sequence: CASSSGDFSSHLHF. The DNA for the CDR3 is TGTGCCAGCAGTTCGGGAGACTTTTCTTCACACCTCCACTTT.

At least ten counts were recorded for this clonotype. The chain has TRBV12-5 and TRBJ1-1; D ambiguous. This CDR3 contains 12 residues. V was pared by 2 bases and J by 8 bases, with 9 bases between. CDR1 and CDR2 from the germline V gene are LGHNT and FRNRAP. The CDR3 nucleotides read TGTGCTAGTGGTTTGATTCCTTCCGAAGCTTTCTTT. Its protein product is CASGLIPSEAFF.

There are many counts of this clonotype. The V gene is TRBV12-3 or TRBV12-4, the J gene TRBJ2-7; weak D call: TRBD1 (6 bases). CDR3 length: 15 amino acids. The V gene lost 0 bases and the J gene lost 0 bases, with 9 bases spanning the gap. CDR3 coding DNA: TGTGCCAGCAGTTTAGCGGGACAAAGCTCCTACGAGCAGTACTTC. Translated: CASSLAGQSSYEQYF.

The CDR3: CASSPGTSFANYGYTF. CDR3 in DNA: TGTGCCAGTAGCCCTGGGACGTCCTTCGCTAACTATGGCTACACCTTC. J is TRBJ1-2 and V is TRBV19, with D maybe TRBD1 (5 bases). The CDR3 covers 16 residues. V lost 6 bases, J lost 0 bases, and 17 bases lay in between. Germline loops: CDR1 LNHDA, CDR2 SQIVND (reference sequence).

In its sample, this clonotype was seen many times. J is TRBJ1-2 and V is TRBV19, with 8 bases aligning to TRBD1. The CDR3 sequence is 14 residues long. Looked up from germline, CDR1 is LNHDA and CDR2 is SQIVND (reference sequence). The V gene end was trimmed by 6 bases and the J gene end by 4 bases; junction bases not matched to a gene: 7. The CDR3 spells CASRARQGTYGYTF. The CDR3 DNA follows: TGTGCCAGTAGAGCGAGACAGGGGACCTATGGCTACACCTTC.

This clonotype has more than one count but fewer than ten. This chain uses TRBV5-6 with TRBJ2-2, with D possibly being TRBD2 (6 bases). The CDR3 consists of 16 residues. V shed 0 bases and J shed 9 bases, with 18 bases lying between them. CDR1 and CDR2 (germline): SGHDT, YYEEEE. Here the CDR3 reads CASSLGGAGSLRELFF. The CDR3 nucleotides read TGTGCCAGCAGCTTGGGCGGGGCGGGGTCCCTTCGGGAGCTGTTTTTT.

This clonotype was found many times. The chain carries TRBV20-1 and TRBJ2-7; 9 bases fit TRBD1. This CDR3 region has 12 residues. Germline loops: CDR1 DFQATT, CDR2 SNEGSKA (reference sequence). With 7 bases clipped from V and 7 bases from J, the junction kept 8 bases outside the gene matches. CDR3 DNA sequence: TGCAGTGTTAAGGACAGGGGCGGGGAGCAGTACTTC. This codes for CSVKDRGGEQYF.

In this sample, this clonotype turned up many times. The chain has TRBV9 and TRBJ1-1; D is undetermined. V dropped 0 bases and J dropped 3 bases, with 12 bases sitting between them. CDR1 and CDR2 from the germline V gene are SGDLS and YYNGEE. CDR3 size: 15 residues. DNA for the CDR3: TGTGCCAGCAGCGTAGTGAAGGGAAGGCACACTGAAGCTTTCTTT. This codes for CASSVVKGRHTEAFF. The full variable domain, with the rest looked up from reference TRBV9 and TRBJ1-1, is DSGVTQTPKHLITATGQRVTLRCSPRSGDLSVYWYQQSLDQGLQFLIQYYNGEERAKGNILERFSAQQFPDLHSELNLSSLELGDSALYFCASSVVKGRHTEAFFGQGTRLTVV.

This clonotype was detected ten times or more. V usage is TRBV19 and J usage is TRBJ2-7; weak D call: TRBD2 (5 bases). Trimming took off 0 bases at V and 9 bases at J, with 18 bases between the two ends. This CDR3 has 15 amino acids. From germline, CDR1 is LNHDA and CDR2 SQIVND (reference sequence). Here the CDR3 DNA reads TGTGCCAGTAGTATAGATCGGGATGACACGCACGGGCAGTACTTC. This codes for CASSIDRDDTHGQYF.

The rearrangement links TRBV19 to TRBJ2-5; 7 positions match TRBD2. There are 16 residues in the CDR3. The germline gives CDR1 LNHDA, CDR2 SQIVND (reference sequence). With V trimmed by 3 bases and J by 7 bases, 14 bases remained unmatched. The CDR3 is CASSIGGDPRVVTQYF. The DNA of the CDR3 is TGTGCCAGTAGTATTGGGGGGGACCCGAGAGTGGTGACCCAGTACTTC.

In its sample, this clonotype was seen many times. The V and J genes are TRBV7-2 and TRBJ1-1; possible D gene TRBD1, 5 bases. This CDR3 region has 14 residues. CDR1 and CDR2 (germline): SGHTA, FQGNSA. V was cut by 4 bases and J by 5 bases, with 14 bases left in between. CDR3 DNA: TGTGCCAGCAGCTCCACGCGGGGCCGGACTGAAGCTTTCTTT. Protein product: CASSSTRGRTEAFF.